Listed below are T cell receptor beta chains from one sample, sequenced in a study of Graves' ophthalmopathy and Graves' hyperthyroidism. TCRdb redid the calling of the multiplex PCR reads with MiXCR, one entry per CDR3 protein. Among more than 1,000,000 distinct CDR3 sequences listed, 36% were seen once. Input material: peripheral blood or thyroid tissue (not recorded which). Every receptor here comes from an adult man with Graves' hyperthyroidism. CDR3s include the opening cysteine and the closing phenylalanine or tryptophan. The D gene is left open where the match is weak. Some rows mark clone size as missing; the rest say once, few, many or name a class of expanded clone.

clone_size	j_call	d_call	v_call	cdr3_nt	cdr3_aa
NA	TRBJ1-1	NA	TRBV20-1	TGCAGTGCCCCCGGCTGGGATCTCGGAATTCCTGAAGCTTTCTTT	CSAPGWDLGIPEAFF
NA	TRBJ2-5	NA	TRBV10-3	TGTGCCAGCGGCGGGCTGGGGGGTCAAGAGACCCAGTACTTC	CASGGLGGQETQYF
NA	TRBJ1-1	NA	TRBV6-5	TGTGCCAGCAGCAGGGCGAAATGGAACACTGAAGCTTTCTTT	CASSRAKWNTEAFF
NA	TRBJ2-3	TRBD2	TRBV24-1	TGTGCCACCAGGGGAGGGACGCTCACAGATACGCAGTATTTT	CATRGGTLTDTQYF
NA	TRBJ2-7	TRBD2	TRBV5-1	TGCGCCAGCAGCTTACAGACTAGCGGGGGAACCTACGAGCAGTACTTC	CASSLQTSGGTYEQYF
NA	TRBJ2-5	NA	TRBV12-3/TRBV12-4	TGTGCCAGCAGCACCACGACAGAGACCCAGTACTTC	CASSTTTETQYF
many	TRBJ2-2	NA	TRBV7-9	TGTGCCAGCAGCTTAGAGACGAACACCGGGGAGCTGTTTTTT	CASSLETNTGELFF
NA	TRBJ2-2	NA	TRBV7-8	TGTGCCAGCAGCCCCAGCCCAGGGGTTTCCGGGGAGCTGTTTTTT	CASSPSPGVSGELFF
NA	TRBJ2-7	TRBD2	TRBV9	TGTGCCAGCAGCTCCGGGACTAGCGGGAGCATCCACGAGCAGTACTTC	CASSSGTSGSIHEQYF
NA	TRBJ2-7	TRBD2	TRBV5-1	TGCGCCAGCAGCTCCGGACTAGCGGGCGGGCCAGTCGAGCAGTACTTC	CASSSGLAGGPVEQYF
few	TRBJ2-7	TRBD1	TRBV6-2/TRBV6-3	TGTGCCAGCAGTCGCCGACAGGGGGAGAAGTACGAGCAGTACTTC	CASSRRQGEKYEQYF
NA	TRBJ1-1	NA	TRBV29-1	TGCAGCGTTGTTTCGTATCGTGAAGCTTTCTTT	CSVVSYREAFF
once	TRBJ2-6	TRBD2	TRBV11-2	TGTGCCAGCAGCGCAGCGGGGAACTCTGGGGCCAACGTCCTGACTTTC	CASSAAGNSGANVLTF
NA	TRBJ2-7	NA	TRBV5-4	TGTGCCAGCAGCCAACGTTCCGCAGCTGCCTACGAGCAGTACTTC	CASSQRSAAAYEQYF
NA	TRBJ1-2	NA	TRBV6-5	TGTGCCAGCAGGTCGAGCGCGGAGGGATATGGCTACACCTTC	CASRSSAEGYGYTF
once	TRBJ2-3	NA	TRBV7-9	TGTGCCAGCAGCGTCTCCGGGACGGGGAGGATAGATACGCAGTATTTT	CASSVSGTGRIDTQYF
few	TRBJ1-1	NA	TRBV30	TGTGCCTGGAGACTAGGGGGAGCCACTGAAGCTTTCTTT	CAWRLGGATEAFF